These 7 T cell receptor beta chains were sequenced from one sample in a study of long-term antiretroviral therapy in people with HIV. It was version v3.0 of the immunoSEQ assay that was run at survey level. The table came from immunoSEQ multiplex PCR; TCRdb's copy has only in-frame clones and leaves some out. The repertoire has around 37,000 clones, 85% of them found once; the top ten carry 4.4%. The starting material was unsorted PBMCs, obtained approximately 3.3 years after starting antiretroviral therapy. The receptors come from a man younger than 35 with HIV.

The chain carries TRBV5-1 and TRBJ2-2; D call uncertain. Per germline, CDR1 SGHRS and CDR2 YFSETQ. The CDR3 length is 13 residues. The V end was cut by 5 bases, the J end by 3 bases, with 8 bases between. The CDR3 spells CASRKGYTGELFF. In DNA form, the CDR3 reads TGCGCCAGCAGGAAGGGATACACCGGGGAGCTGTTTTTT.

This clone was observed a handful of times. This chain links TRBV5-1 with TRBJ1-2; D remains unclear. In germline, CDR1 is SGHRS, CDR2 YFSETQ. V lost 0 bases, J lost 4 bases, and 10 bases lay in between. This CDR3 is built from 14 residues. CDR3 sequence (DNA): TGCGCCAGCAGCTTGGCCGCGAACCCCTATGGCTACACCTTC. Translated, it gives CASSLAANPYGYTF.

The CDR3 region is CASSWTGGGTNNEKLFF. DNA of the CDR3: TGCGCCAGCAGCTGGACAGGGGGGGGAACTAACAATGAAAAACTGTTTTTT. The chain carries TRBV5-1 and TRBJ1-4; 10 bases align to TRBD1. Looked up from germline, CDR1 is SGHRS and CDR2 is YFSETQ. The CDR3 is 17 residues long. V shed 3 bases and J 5 bases; nucleotides not matched to a gene: 10.

This clone was recorded only once. The gene calls are TRBV11-2 and TRBJ1-2; TRBD1 might be the D (6 bases). Germline loops: CDR1 SGHAT, CDR2 FQNNGV. Trimming left V 1 base short and J 3 bases short, with 21 bases between. The CDR3 has 18 residues. CDR3 loop: CASSLAANTGPSHYGYTF. CDR3 nucleotides: TGTGCCAGCAGCTTAGCCGCAAATACAGGGCCTAGCCACTATGGCTACACCTTC.

This clone has just one count. V gene TRBV18 combines with J gene TRBJ2-3, with 7 bases identical to TRBD2. Looked up from germline, CDR1 is KGHSH and CDR2 is LQKENI. The trim removed 5 bases at V and 6 bases at J, leaving 11 bases unmatched. The CDR3 length is 15 residues. CDR3 protein: CASSFRAGWDDTQYF. The CDR3 DNA reads TGTGCCAGCTCATTCAGAGCGGGGTGGGACGATACGCAGTATTTT. Drawing the rest from reference TRBV18 and TRBJ2-3, the complete variable domain is NAGVMQNPRHLVRRRGQEARLRCSPMKGHSHVYWYRQLPEEGLKFMVYLQKENIIDESGMPKERFSAEFPKEGPSILRIQQVVRGDSAAYFCASSFRAGWDDTQYFGPGTRLTVL.

The V gene is TRBV27, the J gene TRBJ1-5, with no clear D. V was shortened by 5 bases and J by 1 base, with 12 bases between the two germline ends. CDR3 size: 15 residues. In germline, CDR1 is MNHEY, CDR2 SMNVEV (reference sequence). CDR3 in amino acids: CASSPAAQSNQPQHF. Written as DNA, the CDR3 is TGTGCCAGCAGTCCCGCCGCTCAAAGCAATCAGCCCCAGCATTTT.

The chain employs TRBV27 and TRBJ1-2; D is undetermined. The CDR3 covers 14 residues. V dropped 0 bases and J dropped 8 bases, with 13 bases sitting between them. Germline V gives CDR1 MNHEY, CDR2 SMNVEV (reference sequence). The CDR3 DNA reads TGTGCCAGCAGTTTATCTGCTGGGCTCATGGGCTACACCTTC. Amino acids: CASSLSAGLMGYTF.